This TCR beta chain was sequenced for a study of T cell responses to AZD1222 COVID-19 vaccine. CDR1 and CDR2 from the germline V gene are SEHNR and FQNEAQ (reference sequence). V was clipped by 5 bases and J by 8 bases; unmatched bases: 11. The CDR3 totals 14 residues. The table lists this clone with a count of one. Its antigen is unknown. Second doses at about 4 or about 12 weeks were pooled. Study-wide points: Donors in the cohort were predominantly white British and more often female, and clonal diversity was possibly underestimated. Samples come after the peak T cell response, not at day 14.

Method: immunoSEQ multiplex PCR; TCRdb's copy keeps in-frame clones and lacks some. The sample consists of about 160,000 clones, 88% of them appearing once. Sequenced material: peripheral blood, taken 28 days after the second AZD1222 dose. This clonotype was obtained from an adult who received the AZD1222 COVID-19 vaccine. The V and J genes are TRBV7-9 and TRBJ1-1, with 7 bases fitting TRBD1. CDR3 sequence (DNA): TGTGCCAGCAGCCTTAGGACAGGCCGGGACGAAGCTTTCTTT. Its protein is CASSLRTGRDEAFF.